The 29 T cell receptor beta chains listed next were all sequenced from one sample in a study of OX40 agonist ivuxolimab in advanced cancers. Only in-frame clones appear in the TCRdb table, and some are missing; sequencing was by immunoSEQ multiplex PCR. The sample shows 70,000 to 85,000 clones, 70% to 90% of them seen only once. The sequencing used CD4+ or CD8+ T cells sorted from blood, collected in a trial of the OX40 agonist ivuxolimab. The receptor set was obtained from an adult with an advanced solid tumor such as melanoma, head and neck, liver or kidney cancer.

This chain connects TRBV5-4 to TRBJ2-3; 7 positions match TRBD1. There are 12 residues in the CDR3. Germline V gene sequence: CDR1 SGHNT, CDR2 YYREEE (reference sequence). The J segment lost 7 bases and the V segment lost 4 bases, leaving 3 bases of the junction unmatched. The CDR3 sequence: CASSRDRHTQYF. Written as DNA, the CDR3 is TGTGCCAGCAGCCGGGACAGACATACGCAGTATTTT.

V is TRBV6-5 and J is TRBJ1-2; TRBD1 matches at 7 bases. Germline V lookup: CDR1 MNHEY, CDR2 SVGAGI. V lost 4 bases, J lost 8 bases, and 10 bases stayed unmatched. This CDR3 region has 14 residues. CDR3 region: CASSSGQAFGGYTF. The DNA of the CDR3 is TGTGCCAGCAGTTCCGGACAGGCCTTTGGCGGCTACACCTTC.

The table lists this clone with a count of one. The rearrangement uses TRBV11-2 and TRBJ2-1, with 8 bases that match TRBD2. Trimming cost V 4 bases and J 8 bases; bases outside gene matches: 10. CDR1 and CDR2 (germline): SGHAT, FQNNGV. The CDR3 is 15 residues long. The CDR3 sequence: CASSSSGPRGDEQFF. CDR3 nucleotides: TGTGCCAGCAGCTCCTCCGGGCCGCGGGGGGATGAGCAGTTCTTC.

This chain's CDR3 is CASSLAGPSKGYEQYF. DNA for the CDR3: TGCGCCAGCAGCTTGGCGGGTCCCTCTAAGGGATACGAGCAGTACTTC. The rearrangement uses TRBV5-1 and TRBJ2-7; no clear D. The CDR3 covers 16 residues. Per the germline V gene, CDR1 is SGHRS and CDR2 is YFSETQ. Trimming took off 0 bases at V and 4 bases at J, with 17 bases between the two ends.

The chain uses TRBV5-6 and TRBJ2-7, with a possible D match to TRBD2 (6 bases). Germline values: CDR1 SGHDT, CDR2 YYEEEE. This CDR3 spans 15 amino acids. Trimming stripped 6 bases from V and 6 bases from J, with 22 bases between. As DNA, the CDR3 is TGTGCCAGCACCTTCGGGACTCCTACACGGGGCGAGCAGTACTTC. Translating it yields CASTFGTPTRGEQYF. The variable domain in full, completed from reference TRBV5-6 and TRBJ2-7, reads DAGVTQSPTHLIKTRGQQVTLRCSPKSGHDTVSWYQQALGQGPQFIFQYYEEEERQRGNFPDRFSGHQFPNYSSELNVNALLLGDSALYLCASTFGTPTRGEQYFGPGTRLTVT.

The chain combines TRBV29-1 with TRBJ2-7; 9 positions match TRBD1. The V and J ends lost 6 bases and 0 bases, in that order; junction bases with no gene match: 6. The CDR3 contains 14 residues. Germline values: CDR1 SQVTM, CDR2 ANQGSEA. CDR3 loop: CSVAGTGFSYEQYF. The CDR3 region has the DNA TGCAGCGTGGCCGGGACAGGGTTCTCCTACGAGCAGTACTTC.

The chain is built from TRBV4-1 and TRBJ2-3; TRBD2 is a possible D gene (7 bases). V lost 1 base to trimming and J lost 4 bases, with 15 bases between them. Germline V lookup: CDR1 MGHRA, CDR2 YSYEKL. The CDR3 is 16 residues long. This CDR3 is CASSQVGIGGPDTQYF. As DNA, the CDR3 is TGCGCCAGCAGCCAAGTCGGAATCGGGGGGCCAGATACGCAGTATTTT.

The table lists this clone with a count of one. The chain carries TRBV7-2 and TRBJ2-7; no definite D call. The CDR3 spans 15 residues. Trimming took 5 bases from V and 6 from J, leaving 20 bases between them. Germline CDR1 SGHTA, CDR2 FQGNSA. The CDR3 spells CASSPDRQRAGEQYF. CDR3 DNA sequence: TGTGCCAGCAGCCCCGATAGGCAAAGGGCAGGCGAGCAGTACTTC.

The genes are TRBV9 and TRBJ2-2; D possibly corresponds to TRBD2 (7 bases). The ends were cut back, 1 base at V and 4 bases at J, with 20 bases in the middle. Germline-derived CDR1 and CDR2 are SGDLS and YYNGEE. The CDR3 contains 18 residues. This CDR3 is CASSVIPTGGAGTGELFF. The CDR3 DNA sequence: TGTGCCAGCAGCGTAATACCCACGGGGGGCGCAGGCACCGGGGAGCTGTTTTTT.

In this sample, this clone turned up a few times. This sequence joins TRBV7-9 and TRBJ1-1; D is uncertain. The CDR3 sequence is 15 residues long. V gave up 5 bases and J gave up 1 base, with 14 bases separating them. CDR1 and CDR2 (germline): SEHNR, FQNEAQ (reference sequence). The CDR3, as DNA: TGTGCCAGCAGCCCCGCGAGGGCGGGGAACACTGAAGCTTTCTTT. Its protein product is CASSPARAGNTEAFF.

The gene calls are TRBV27 and TRBJ2-7; D is tentatively TRBD1 or TRBD2 (5 bases each). Germline V CDR1 and CDR2: MNHEY, SMNVEV (reference sequence). Trimming removed 2 bases at V and 2 bases at J, with 19 bases between. The CDR3 has 17 residues. The CDR3 reads CASSLVGVGTRTYEQYF. The CDR3 DNA is TGTGCCAGCAGTTTAGTGGGGGTGGGGACCCGAACCTACGAGCAGTACTTC.

The J gene is TRBJ1-6, the V gene TRBV4-2, with 7 positions matching TRBD1. The CDR3 extends over 14 amino acids. The V and J ends lost 3 bases and 9 bases, in that order; junction bases with no gene match: 5. Germline V lookup: CDR1 LGHNA, CDR2 YNFKEQ. The CDR3 nucleotides are TGTGCCAGCAGCCACCGGGACAGAGCTTCACCCCTCCACTTT. Its protein is CASSHRDRASPLHF.

The V and J genes are TRBV6-5 and TRBJ2-7; 10 nucleotides match TRBD1. The V and J ends lost 6 bases and 2 bases, in that order; junction bases with no gene match: 4. The germline gives CDR1 MNHEY, CDR2 SVGAGI. This CDR3 region has 14 residues. The CDR3 DNA sequence: TGTGCCAGCAGGGGGACAGGGGCGACCTACGAGCAGTACTTC. It is translated as CASRGTGATYEQYF.

The V and J genes are TRBV27 and TRBJ2-6; TRBD1 is a possible D gene (6 bases). This CDR3 region has 16 residues. Germline V lookup: CDR1 MNHEY, CDR2 SMNVEV (reference sequence). V dropped 5 bases and J dropped 1 base, with 12 bases sitting between them. DNA for the CDR3: TGTGCCAGCAGTCGTCAGAGGGGGTCTGGGGCCAACGTCCTGACTTTC. Translation gives CASSRQRGSGANVLTF.

The chain has TRBV19 and TRBJ1-2; 12 bases are a match to TRBD1. The CDR3 runs 15 residues. Looked up from germline, CDR1 is LNHDA and CDR2 is SQIVND (reference sequence). The J segment lost 5 bases and the V segment lost 5 bases, leaving 6 bases of the junction unmatched. The CDR3 sequence is CASSPGTGGRYGYTF. CDR3 DNA sequence: TGTGCCAGTAGTCCCGGGACAGGGGGCAGGTATGGCTACACCTTC.

This chain joins TRBV7-8 and TRBJ2-7; 8 bases are a match to TRBD1. The CDR3 consists of 14 residues. Germline V lookup: CDR1 SGHVS, CDR2 FQNEAQ. The trim removed 4 bases at V and 3 bases at J, leaving 5 bases unmatched. CDR3 coding DNA: TGTGCCAGCAGCTCACAACAGGGGGGCTACGAGCAGTACTTC. It translates to CASSSQQGGYEQYF.

This rearrangement joins TRBV19 to TRBJ1-5, with TRBD1 identical over 7 bases. With 4 bases clipped from V and 7 bases from J, the junction kept 7 bases outside the gene matches. The CDR3 length is 14 residues. Germline CDR1 and CDR2: LNHDA and SQIVND (reference sequence). Written as DNA, the CDR3 is TGTGCCAGTAGTACAAGGGGGCTTAGACAGCCCCAGCATTTT. Translated: CASSTRGLRQPQHF.

The chain joins TRBV28 to TRBJ2-1; 8 bases line up with TRBD1. Germline CDR1 and CDR2: MDHEN and SYDVKM. The CDR3 sequence is 15 residues long. V trimming: 2 bases; J trimming: 3 bases; junction bases outside the gene matches: 3. The CDR3 nucleotides read TGTGCCAGCAGTTTAACAGGGGGGCTCTACAATGAGCAGTTCTTC. Translated: CASSLTGGLYNEQFF.

This clone was counted once. CDR3 sequence: CASSLGTSGRMYEQYF. In DNA, the CDR3 is TGTGCCAGCAGCTTAGGGACTAGCGGGAGGATGTACGAGCAGTACTTC. The genes are TRBV7-2 and TRBJ2-7; 14 bases map to TRBD2. The CDR3 extends over 16 amino acids. Trimming at V came to 1 base and at J to 4 bases, leaving 3 bases not matched to a gene. Germline lookup yields CDR1 SGHTA and CDR2 FQGNSA. Supplemented by reference TRBV7-2 and TRBJ2-7, the full variable domain reads GAGVSQSPSNKVTEKGKDVELRCDPISGHTALYWYRQSLGQGLEFLIYFQGNSAPDKSGLPSDRFSAERTGGSVSTLTIQRTQQEDSAVYLCASSLGTSGRMYEQYFGPGTRLTVT.

The chain combines TRBV6-5 with TRBJ2-1, with 8 bases identical to TRBD1. After removal of 6 bases from V and 8 bases from J, the junction contained 12 bases not matched to a gene. In germline, CDR1 is MNHEY, CDR2 SVGAGI. This CDR3 has 15 residues. The DNA of the CDR3 is TGTGCCAGCAGCGAGGGGACAGGAAGGCGGGATGAGCAGTTCTTC. This sequence encodes CASSEGTGRRDEQFF.

J is TRBJ2-2 and V is TRBV5-1; possibly TRBD1 for D (5 bases). The CDR3 runs 18 residues. Germline values: CDR1 SGHRS, CDR2 YFSETQ. Trimming removed 1 base at V and 3 bases at J, with 19 bases between. CDR3 protein: CASSLTTAILGDTGELFF. DNA for the CDR3: TGCGCCAGCAGCTTGACGACAGCTATTCTTGGGGACACCGGGGAGCTGTTTTTT.

This clone was detected a few times. The J gene is TRBJ1-6, the V gene TRBV4-3; 8 bases map to TRBD1. The CDR3 extends over 15 amino acids. With 2 bases clipped from V and 5 bases from J, the junction kept 2 bases outside the gene matches. The germline V gene encodes CDR1 LGHNA and CDR2 YSLEER. Here the CDR3 DNA reads TGCGCCAGCAGCCAACTGGGACAGGATAATTCACCCCTCCACTTT. Translating it yields CASSQLGQDNSPLHF.

This chain joins TRBV7-2 and TRBJ2-7; D gene uncertain. Germline CDR1 and CDR2: SGHTA and FQGNSA. The CDR3 covers 13 residues. V was pared by 3 bases and J by 7 bases, with 13 bases between. CDR3 protein: CASSFSSVGEQYF. CDR3 in DNA: TGTGCCAGCAGCTTCTCGTCGGTCGGGGAGCAGTACTTC. The entire variable domain, with the rest obtained from reference TRBV7-2 and TRBJ2-7, is as follows: GAGVSQSPSNKVTEKGKDVELRCDPISGHTALYWYRQSLGQGLEFLIYFQGNSAPDKSGLPSDRFSAERTGGSVSTLTIQRTQQEDSAVYLCASSFSSVGEQYFGPGTRLTVT.

The chain recombines TRBV28 with TRBJ2-2; no clear D gene. The CDR3 length is 14 residues. Germline V CDR1 and CDR2: MDHEN, SYDVKM. V shed 6 bases and J shed 0 bases, with 8 bases lying between them. The CDR3 region is CASRGPSNTGELFF. DNA of the CDR3: TGTGCCAGCAGAGGGCCATCGAACACCGGGGAGCTGTTTTTT.

The CDR3 reads CASSQDRGNQPQHF. DNA for the CDR3: TGTGCCAGCAGCCAAGACAGGGGCAATCAGCCCCAGCATTTT. The chain couples TRBV4-2 to TRBJ1-5; D possibly corresponds to TRBD1 (5 bases). Trimming took 0 bases from V and 2 from J, leaving 5 bases between them. This CDR3 is 14 amino acids long. Looked up from germline, CDR1 is LGHNA and CDR2 is YNFKEQ.

The V gene is TRBV18, the J gene TRBJ1-3; tentatively, D is TRBD1 (5 bases). The CDR3 runs 15 residues. Germline assignment: CDR1 KGHSH and CDR2 LQKENI. Trimming took 3 bases from V and 4 from J, leaving 13 bases between them. CDR3 DNA sequence: TGTGCCAGCTCACCGGAAACCGACAGCGGAAACACCATATATTTT. Amino acid sequence: CASSPETDSGNTIYF.

This clone was recorded a few times. The CDR3 reads CASNLQEGSYEQYF. In nucleotides, the CDR3 is TGTGCCAGCAACCTACAGGAGGGCTCGTACGAGCAGTACTTC. This chain joins TRBV6-1 and TRBJ2-7; TRBD2 is a possible D gene (6 bases). Germline V gives CDR1 MNHNS, CDR2 SASEGT. The CDR3 runs 14 residues. The V end was cut by 7 bases, the J end by 4 bases, with 17 bases between.

This chain joins TRBV7-8 and TRBJ2-2, with D possibly matching TRBD2 (6 bases). CDR1 SGHVS and CDR2 FQNEAQ come from the germline V gene. The CDR3 sequence is 15 residues long. V lost 1 base, J lost 7 bases, and 13 bases lay in between. CDR3 sequence (DNA): TGTGCCAGCAGCTTAGGATTGGGGGAGGTCGGGGAGCTGTTTTTT. Its translation is CASSLGLGEVGELFF.

V usage is TRBV12-5 and J usage is TRBJ2-5; 15 nucleotides agree with TRBD2. From germline, CDR1 is LGHNT and CDR2 FRNRAP. The CDR3 is 19 amino acids. V trimming: 2 bases; J trimming: 7 bases; junction bases outside the gene matches: 14. This chain's CDR3 is CASGLTQTGTSGGPGTQYF. The CDR3 bases are TGTGCTAGTGGTTTGACCCAGACCGGGACTAGCGGGGGGCCGGGGACCCAGTACTTC.